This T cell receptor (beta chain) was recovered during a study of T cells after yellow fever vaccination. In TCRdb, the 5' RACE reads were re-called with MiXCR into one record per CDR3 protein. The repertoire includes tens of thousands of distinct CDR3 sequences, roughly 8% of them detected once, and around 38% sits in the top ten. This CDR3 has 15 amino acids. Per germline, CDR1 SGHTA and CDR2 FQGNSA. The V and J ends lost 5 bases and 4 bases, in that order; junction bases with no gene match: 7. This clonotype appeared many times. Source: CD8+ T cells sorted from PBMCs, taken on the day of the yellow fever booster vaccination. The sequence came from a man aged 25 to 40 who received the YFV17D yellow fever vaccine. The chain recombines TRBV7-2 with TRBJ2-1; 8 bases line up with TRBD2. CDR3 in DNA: TGTGCCAGCAGCCCCGTTACTAGCGGTTACAATGAGCAGTTCTTC. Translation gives CASSPVTSGYNEQFF.